A few counts support the clone carrying this T cell receptor beta chain. This sample stems from a study of human T cells and chemical hapten exposure. TCRdb redid the calling of the RACE reads with MiXCR, one entry per CDR3 protein. This table holds approximately 59,000 distinct CDR3 sequences, approximately 6.1% found once. The time point is: healthy volunteer bleed at 6 weeks. From whole blood left unfractionated, total RNA was extracted. The sequence came from a female donor in good health. Some clones in this sample may be carry-over from other donors' samples. Material: whole blood.

CDR3 in DNA: TGCGCCAGCAGCTTCGGGACAGGGGGTTCGGACACTGAAGCTTTCTTT. Translating gives CASSFGTGGSDTEAFF. V usage is TRBV5-1 and J usage is TRBJ1-1, with 11 bases that match TRBD1. Germline CDR1 and CDR2: SGHRS and YFSETQ. The trim removed 2 bases at V and 3 bases at J, leaving 6 bases unmatched. The CDR3 runs 16 residues.